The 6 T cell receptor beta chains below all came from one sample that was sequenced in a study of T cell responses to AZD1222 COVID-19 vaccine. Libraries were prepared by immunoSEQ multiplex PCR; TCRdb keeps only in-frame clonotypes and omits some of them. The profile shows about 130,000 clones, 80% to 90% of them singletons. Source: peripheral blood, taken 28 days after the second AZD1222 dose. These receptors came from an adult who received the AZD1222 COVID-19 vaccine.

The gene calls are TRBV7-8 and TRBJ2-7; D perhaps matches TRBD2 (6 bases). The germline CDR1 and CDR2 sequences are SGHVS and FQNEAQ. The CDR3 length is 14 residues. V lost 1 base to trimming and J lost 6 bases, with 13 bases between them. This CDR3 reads CASSLGRGGTEQYF. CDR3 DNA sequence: TGTGCCAGCAGCTTAGGCCGGGGCGGGACCGAGCAGTACTTC. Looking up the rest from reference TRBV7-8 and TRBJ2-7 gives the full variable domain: GAGVSQSPRYKVAKRGQDVALRCDPISGHVSLFWYQQALGQGPEFLTYFQNEAQLDKSGLPSDRFFAERPEGSVSTLKIQRTQQEDSAVYLCASSLGRGGTEQYFGPGTRLTVT.

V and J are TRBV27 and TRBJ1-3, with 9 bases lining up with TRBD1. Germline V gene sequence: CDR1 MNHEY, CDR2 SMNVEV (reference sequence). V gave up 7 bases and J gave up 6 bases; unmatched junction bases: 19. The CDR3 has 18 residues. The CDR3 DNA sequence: TGTGCCAGCACCCTCGCGGACAGGGGATTTCCCGTTGAAAACACCATATATTTT. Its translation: CASTLADRGFPVENTIYF.

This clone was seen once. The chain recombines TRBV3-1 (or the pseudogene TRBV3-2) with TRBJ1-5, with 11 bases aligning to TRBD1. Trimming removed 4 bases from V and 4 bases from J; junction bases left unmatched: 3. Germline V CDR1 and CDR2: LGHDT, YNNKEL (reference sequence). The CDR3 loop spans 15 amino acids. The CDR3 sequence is CASSPGTGGNQPQHF. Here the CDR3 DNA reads TGTGCCAGCAGCCCCGGGACAGGGGGAAATCAGCCCCAGCATTTT.

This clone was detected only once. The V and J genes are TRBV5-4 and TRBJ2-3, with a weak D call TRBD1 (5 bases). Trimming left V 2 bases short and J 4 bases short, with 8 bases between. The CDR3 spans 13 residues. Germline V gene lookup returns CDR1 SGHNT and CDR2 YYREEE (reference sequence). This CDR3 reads CASSFQGADTQYF. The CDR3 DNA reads TGTGCCAGCAGCTTCCAGGGCGCAGATACGCAGTATTTT.

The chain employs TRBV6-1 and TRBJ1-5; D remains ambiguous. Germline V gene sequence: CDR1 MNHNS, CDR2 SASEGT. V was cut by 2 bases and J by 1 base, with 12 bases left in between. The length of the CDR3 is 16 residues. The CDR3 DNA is TGTGCCAGCAGTGAACAAGGCGCATCGAGCAATCAGCCCCAGCATTTT. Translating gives CASSEQGASSNQPQHF.

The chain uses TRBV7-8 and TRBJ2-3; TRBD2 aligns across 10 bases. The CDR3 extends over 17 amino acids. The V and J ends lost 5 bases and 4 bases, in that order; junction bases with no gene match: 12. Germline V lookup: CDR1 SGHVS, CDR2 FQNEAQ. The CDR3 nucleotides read TGTGCCAGCAGCCCTGCACTGCTAGCGGGAGTGGCAGATACGCAGTATTTT. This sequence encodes CASSPALLAGVADTQYF.